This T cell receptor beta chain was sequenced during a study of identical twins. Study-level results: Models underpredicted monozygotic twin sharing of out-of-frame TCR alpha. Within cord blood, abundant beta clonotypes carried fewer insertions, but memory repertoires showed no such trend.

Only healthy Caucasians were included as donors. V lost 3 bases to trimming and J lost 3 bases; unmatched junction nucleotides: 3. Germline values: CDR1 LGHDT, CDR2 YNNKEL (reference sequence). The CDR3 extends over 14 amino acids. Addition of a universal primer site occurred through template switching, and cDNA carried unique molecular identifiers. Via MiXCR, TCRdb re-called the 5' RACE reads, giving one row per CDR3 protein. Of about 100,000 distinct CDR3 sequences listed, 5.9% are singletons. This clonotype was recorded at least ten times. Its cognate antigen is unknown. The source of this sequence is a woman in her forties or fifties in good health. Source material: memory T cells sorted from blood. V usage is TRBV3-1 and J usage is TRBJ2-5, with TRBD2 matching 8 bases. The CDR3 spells CASSHGTREETQYF. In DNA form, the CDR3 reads TGTGCCAGCAGCCACGGGACTAGGGAAGAGACCCAGTACTTC.